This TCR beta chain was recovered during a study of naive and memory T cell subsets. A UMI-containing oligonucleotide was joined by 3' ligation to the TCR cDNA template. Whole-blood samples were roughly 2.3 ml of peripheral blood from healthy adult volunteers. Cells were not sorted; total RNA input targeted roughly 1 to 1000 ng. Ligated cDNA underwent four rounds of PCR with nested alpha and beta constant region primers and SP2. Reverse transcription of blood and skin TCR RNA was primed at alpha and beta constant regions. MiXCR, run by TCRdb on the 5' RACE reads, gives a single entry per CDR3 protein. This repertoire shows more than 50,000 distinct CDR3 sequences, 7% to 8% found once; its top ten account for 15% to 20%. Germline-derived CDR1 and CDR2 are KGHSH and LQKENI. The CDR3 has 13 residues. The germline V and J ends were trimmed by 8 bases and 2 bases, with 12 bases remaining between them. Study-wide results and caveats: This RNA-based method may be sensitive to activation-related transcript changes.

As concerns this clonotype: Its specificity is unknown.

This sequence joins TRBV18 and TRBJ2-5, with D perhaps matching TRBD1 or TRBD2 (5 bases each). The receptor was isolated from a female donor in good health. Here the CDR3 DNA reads TGTGCCAGCGCTACCGGGACGCAAGAGACCCAGTACTTC. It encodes CASATGTQETQYF. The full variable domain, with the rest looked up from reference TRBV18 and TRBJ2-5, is NAGVMQNPRHLVRRRGQEARLRCSPMKGHSHVYWYRQLPEEGLKFMVYLQKENIIDESGMPKERFSAEFPKEGPSILRIQQVVRGDSAAYFCASATGTQETQYFGPGTRLLVL.